This is a list of T cell receptor beta chains from one sample in a study of OX40 agonist ivuxolimab in advanced cancers. The method was immunoSEQ multiplex PCR; TCRdb's version includes in-frame clones alone and lacks a portion of them. The table includes around 26,000 clones, 70% to 90% detected once. The input for sequencing was CD4+ or CD8+ T cells sorted from blood, taken in a trial of the OX40 agonist ivuxolimab. These receptors originate from an adult with an advanced solid tumor such as melanoma, head and neck, liver or kidney cancer. Each CDR3 is given without its conserved first and last residue. Fields, in order: J gene, CDR3 length, V gene, CDR3 protein.

TRBJ2-5 17 TRBV4-3 ASSQDRSTSGGLQETQY
TRBJ1-5 12 TRBV6-5 ASSKQGRGEPQH
TRBJ1-5 12 TRBV7-9 ASSLRGSNQPQH
TRBJ2-7 14 TRBV5-6 ASSHRLAGQTYEQY
TRBJ1-5 12 TRBV7-9 ASSLAQRDQPQH
TRBJ1-3 13 TRBV7-2 ASSLDRGDGNTIY
TRBJ1-1 12 TRBV28 ASSFLLRAGEAF
TRBJ2-2 15 TRBV27 ASSQNSFSLGTGELF
TRBJ2-1 12 TRBV19 ASSISGGLNEQF
TRBJ2-5 12 TRBV28 ASSTPGLQETQY
TRBJ2-7 9 TRBV7-9 ASSLQYEQY
TRBJ2-7 11 TRBV28 ASSLMGWGEQY
TRBJ2-7 10 TRBV2 ATVGLSYEQY
TRBJ2-3 14 TRBV28 ASSLSDREDTDTQY
TRBJ2-6 13 TRBV27 ASSLSGAGANVLT
TRBJ2-7 16 TRBV4-2 ASSQDYRTSGASYEQY
TRBJ2-3 13 TRBV9 ASSVVTSGTDTQY
TRBJ1-6 12 TRBV2 ASSPGTGNSPLH
TRBJ1-5 12 TRBV4-1 ASSRDTLREPQH
TRBJ2-3 17 TRBV11-3 ASSLVFPPGLAGPDTQY
TRBJ2-7 14 TRBV7-9 ASSFSSGESSYEQY
TRBJ1-1 11 TRBV6-5 ASSPSEGGEAF
TRBJ1-5 12 TRBV25-1 ASSESGYGQPQH
TRBJ1-4 11 TRBV19 ATKGATNEKLF
TRBJ1-2 13 TRBV5-1 ASSYRSTGDYGYT
TRBJ2-7 12 TRBV6-4 ASSAHRDSSEQY